This T cell receptor (beta chain) originates from a study of T-cell memory formation after mild COVID-19. For the study at large: Each donor largely had its own TCR clusters. Findings and caveats of the study: Memory cells collected pre-infection included some clones that later responded, suggesting cross-reactive memory joined.

TCRdb ran MiXCR on the 5' RACE reads and lists one entry per CDR3 protein. The table shows over 400,000 distinct CDR3 sequences, with about 22% occurring only once. This clonotype was found a few times. The antigen is unknown. CDR1 is LGHNA and CDR2 is YSLEER in the germline V gene. This CDR3 spans 13 amino acids. Between the trimmed V and J ends, which lost 7 bases and 3 bases, there was a span of 11 bases. The clonotype comes from an adult woman who had mild COVID-19 (a few samples of this study predate the infection). Cell type and time point are not known. The gene calls are TRBV4-3 and TRBJ2-3, with D unclear. The sample comprised PBMCs or a T cell subset sorted from them (not recorded which). This CDR3 reads CASTLLGTDTQYF. As DNA, the CDR3 is TGCGCCAGCACCCTCCTGGGGACAGATACGCAGTATTTT.